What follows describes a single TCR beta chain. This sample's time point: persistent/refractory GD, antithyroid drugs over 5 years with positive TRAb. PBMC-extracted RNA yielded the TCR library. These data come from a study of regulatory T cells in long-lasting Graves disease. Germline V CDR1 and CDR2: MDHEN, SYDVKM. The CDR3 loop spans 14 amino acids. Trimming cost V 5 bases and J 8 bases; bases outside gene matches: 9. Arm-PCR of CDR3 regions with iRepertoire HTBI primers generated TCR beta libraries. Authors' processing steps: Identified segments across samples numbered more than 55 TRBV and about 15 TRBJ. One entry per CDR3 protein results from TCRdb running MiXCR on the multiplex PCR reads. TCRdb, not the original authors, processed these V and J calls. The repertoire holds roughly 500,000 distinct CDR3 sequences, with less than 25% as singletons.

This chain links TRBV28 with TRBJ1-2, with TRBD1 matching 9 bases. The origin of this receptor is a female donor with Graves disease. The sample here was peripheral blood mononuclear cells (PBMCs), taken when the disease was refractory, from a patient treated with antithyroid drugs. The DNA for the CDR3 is TGTGCCAGCAGTCCAGGGGACAGGGATGTAGGCTACACCTTC. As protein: CASSPGDRDVGYTF.